This T cell receptor beta chain was obtained from a study of T cells in Graves' hyperthyroidism and ophthalmopathy. Germline-derived CDR1 and CDR2 are MDHEN and SYDVKM. V lost 6 bases to trimming and J lost 4 bases, with 6 bases between them. CDR3 length equals 11 residues. In this sample, this clonotype turned up many times. Its antigen is not known. Regarding the study as a whole: Blood also held most thyroid clonotypes expanded beyond 0.001.

The study excluded patients with uncontrolled infection, other autoimmune disease, pregnancy or lactation. The investigators amplified TCR beta CDR3 regions from RNA transcripts. RT-PCR in the first round (using the HTBI primer set) targeted the TCR CDR3. TCRdb reanalysed the multiplex PCR reads using MiXCR and keeps one entry per CDR3 protein. The sample carries under 300,000 distinct CDR3 sequences, around 15% recorded once. The chain links TRBV28 to TRBJ1-2; D unclear. The source is a woman in her 50s with Graves' hyperthyroidism that later progressed to Graves' ophthalmopathy. The sequenced material came from blood. This CDR3 reads CASSPTYGYTF. In nucleotides, the CDR3 is TGTGCCAGCAGCCCCACCTATGGCTACACCTTC.